These 25 T cell receptor beta chains originate from one sample sequenced in a study of prognosis after radiotherapy for stage I lung cancer. TCR beta CDR3 amplification from genomic DNA was performed by two-round multiplex PCR. Gene-specific primers for each TRBV and TRBJ gene drove first-round PCR. TCRdb passed the multiplex PCR reads through MiXCR, listing each CDR3 protein once. The data hold fewer than 20,000 distinct CDR3 sequences, with around 41% observed a single time. The input for sequencing was PBMCs, taken before or after stereotactic body radiation therapy (not recorded which). These receptor sequences come from a donor aged 50 or older with non-small cell lung cancer.

This clonotype was counted ten times or more. The V and J genes are TRBV3-1 and TRBJ2-7; D remains unclear. V gave up 4 bases and J gave up 6 bases, with 7 bases separating them. The CDR3 extends over 11 amino acids. From germline, CDR1 is LGHDT and CDR2 YNNKEL (reference sequence). In nucleotides, the CDR3 is TGTGCCAGCAGCCTTGGATCCGAGCAGTACTTC. Encoded protein: CASSLGSEQYF.

This clonotype was seen repeatedly, ten times or more. This rearrangement joins TRBV4-1 to TRBJ2-1; 11 bases are a match to TRBD2. The length of the CDR3 is 15 residues. From germline, CDR1 is MGHRA and CDR2 YSYEKL. Unmatched junction bases numbered 5, after V lost 3 bases and J lost 7 bases. The CDR3 sequence is CASSHSGRARNEQFF. CDR3 bases: TGCGCCAGCAGCCATAGCGGGAGGGCAAGGAATGAGCAGTTCTTC.

The chain uses TRBV19 and TRBJ2-1, with TRBD1 matching 10 bases. V dropped 5 bases and J dropped 7; count of bases not matched to a gene: 5. Germline V gene sequence: CDR1 LNHDA, CDR2 SQIVND (reference sequence). The CDR3 sequence is 14 residues long. The DNA of the CDR3 is TGTGCCAGTAGTCTCTGGACAGGGGGGAATGAGCAGTTCTTC. Translation: CASSLWTGGNEQFF.

In this sample, this clonotype turned up many times. The chain employs TRBV4-1 and TRBJ2-7; D remains unclear. Germline V gene lookup returns CDR1 MGHRA and CDR2 YSYEKL. V was shortened by 1 base and J by 1 base, with 5 bases between the two germline ends. The CDR3 has 13 residues. CDR3: CASSQVWSYEQYF. CDR3 in DNA: TGCGCCAGCAGCCAAGTTTGGTCCTACGAGCAGTACTTC.

This clonotype was picked up many times. V is TRBV7-8 and J is TRBJ2-3, with 9 positions matching TRBD1. Germline CDR1 is SGHVS and CDR2 is FQNEAQ. The CDR3 has 15 amino acids. V lost 3 bases and J lost 4; bases outside the gene matches: 5. CDR3 DNA sequence: TGTGCCAGCAGCTTTAACAGGGGGCCTTCAGATACGCAGTATTTT. It translates to CASSFNRGPSDTQYF.

By sample fraction, this clonotype is medium-sized. The CDR3 loop is CASRMGSGLFYGYTF. CDR3 nucleotides: TGTGCCAGCAGGATGGGGTCAGGGCTTTTCTATGGCTACACCTTC. The V gene is TRBV28, the J gene TRBJ1-2; the D gene is possibly TRBD1 (5 bases). Germline CDR1 reads MDHEN; CDR2 reads SYDVKM. The CDR3 runs 15 residues. Trimming removed 6 bases at V and 4 bases at J, with 18 bases between.

This sequence joins TRBV6-1 and TRBJ1-3, with no clear D. The CDR3 length is 15 residues. Germline CDR1 and CDR2: MNHNS and SASEGT. Deletions cut 6 bases from V and 2 bases from J, with 14 bases between. CDR3 sequence reads: CASRPLSNAGNTIYF. CDR3 in DNA: TGTGCCAGCAGACCCCTTTCGAACGCTGGAAACACCATATATTTT.

This clonotype was seen a few times. V and J are TRBV5-4 and TRBJ2-3; perhaps TRBD2 as D (6 bases). The germline gives CDR1 SGHNT, CDR2 YYREEE (reference sequence). The CDR3 extends over 16 amino acids. V lost 2 bases to trimming and J lost 2 bases, with 15 bases between them. CDR3 DNA sequence: TGTGCCAGCAGCTTAACCCGGGAGCCACACACAGATACGCAGTATTTT. Translating gives CASSLTREPHTDTQYF.

The rearrangement links TRBV12-3 or TRBV12-4 to TRBJ2-7; D is uncertain. The CDR3 is 13 amino acids. Trimming stripped 1 base from V and 6 bases from J, with 10 bases between. CDR3 in DNA: TGTGCCAGCAGTTTAGGCCGGACGGGCGAGCAGTACTTC. Translated: CASSLGRTGEQYF.

This clonotype is deemed medium-sized. The J gene is TRBJ1-2, the V gene TRBV12-3 or TRBV12-4; D call uncertain. The CDR3 has 14 amino acids. The ends were cut back, 6 bases at V and 0 bases at J, with 11 bases in the middle. The CDR3 is CASRPTTANYGYTF. CDR3 bases: TGTGCCAGCAGACCGACTACGGCTAACTATGGCTACACCTTC.

This clonotype was recorded at least ten times. The CDR3 nucleotides are TGTGCCAGCAGTTTAGCGGGGGGCAGGACTGAAGCTTTCTTT. It translates to CASSLAGGRTEAFF. The V gene is TRBV12-3 or TRBV12-4, the J gene TRBJ1-1, with D tentatively TRBD1 (6 bases). The CDR3 is 14 amino acids. V was cut by 0 bases and J by 5 bases, with 10 bases left in between.

This clonotype is medium-sized (0.01 to 0.1%) in the sample. The chain employs TRBV2 and TRBJ1-2, with D possibly matching TRBD1 (6 bases). CDR3 length: 13 residues. The V end was cut by 6 bases, the J end by 2 bases, with 10 bases between. Germline V gene lookup returns CDR1 SNHLY and CDR2 FYNNEI. CDR3 sequence (DNA): TGTGCCAGCAGGCGGGACACAAACTATGGCTACACCTTC. Amino acid sequence: CASRRDTNYGYTF.

This clonotype was seen at least ten times. The rearrangement links TRBV2 to TRBJ1-4; D perhaps matches TRBD1 (6 bases). Germline V gene sequence: CDR1 SNHLY, CDR2 FYNNEI. The ends were cut back, 6 bases at V and 5 bases at J, with 13 bases in the middle. The CDR3 loop spans 14 amino acids. The CDR3 is CASRDRLGNEKLFF. For the CDR3, the DNA is TGTGCCAGCAGAGACAGGCTGGGGAATGAAAAACTGTTTTTT.

By proportion, this clonotype is medium-sized. This chain connects TRBV28 to TRBJ1-1; 9 bases map to TRBD1. The germline V gene has CDR1 MDHEN and CDR2 SYDVKM. V shed 5 bases, J shed 1 base, and the junction held 5 bases outside the gene matches. This CDR3 is built from 15 residues. Here the CDR3 DNA reads TGTGCCAGCAGTCCCCACAGGGGGCGGAACACTGAAGCTTTCTTT. It codes for CASSPHRGRNTEAFF.

By frequency in the sample, this clonotype is medium-sized. The V and J genes are TRBV6-1 and TRBJ2-5; 8 bases are shared with TRBD1. This CDR3 is built from 15 residues. Unmatched junction bases numbered 7, after V lost 6 bases and J lost 1 base. The germline CDR1 and CDR2 sequences are MNHNS and SASEGT. The CDR3 bases are TGTGCCAGCAGCCCGGGGGACAGGACCCAAGAGACCCAGTACTTC. Amino acid sequence: CASSPGDRTQETQYF.

This clonotype is judged medium-sized. The chain employs TRBV6-2 or TRBV6-3 and TRBJ1-2, with TRBD1 identical over 8 bases. J lost 6 bases, V lost 4 bases, and 4 bases had no gene match. CDR3 length: 13 amino acids. CDR1 is MNHEY, CDR2 SVGEGT, per germline. CDR3 protein: CASSLTGADGYTF. The CDR3 coding sequence is TGTGCCAGCAGTTTGACAGGGGCGGATGGCTACACCTTC.

This clonotype is medium-sized in the sample. This chain joins TRBV7-3 and TRBJ2-1; tentative D call: TRBD2 (8 bases). V shed 5 bases and J shed 6 bases, with 17 bases lying between them. The CDR3 is made up of 15 amino acids. CDR1 is SGHTA, CDR2 FQGTGA, per germline. CDR3 in amino acids: CASSRGGTALNEQFF. The CDR3 DNA is TGTGCCAGCAGCCGGGGGGGGACAGCGCTCAATGAGCAGTTCTTC. Filled out from reference TRBV7-3 and TRBJ2-1, the complete variable domain reads GAGVSQTPSNKVTEKGKYVELRCDPISGHTALYWYRQSLGQGPEFLIYFQGTGAADDSGLPNDRFFAVRPEGSVSTLKIQRTERGDSAVYLCASSRGGTALNEQFFGPGTRLTVL.

This clonotype was seen a few times. A much more abundant neighbour one base away suggests this may be a read error. The V gene is TRBV6-2 or TRBV6-3, the J gene TRBJ2-5; TRBD2 matches at 11 bases. The CDR3 is 15 residues long. Germline lookup yields CDR1 MNHEY and CDR2 SVGEGT. The CDR3 reads CAGSPILAGGETQYF. DNA for the CDR3: TGTGCCGGCAGTCCTATTTTAGCGGGAGGGGAGACCCAGTACTTC.

By share, this clonotype ranks as medium-sized (0.01 to 0.1%). This rearrangement joins TRBV19 to TRBJ2-2; perhaps TRBD2 as D (5 bases). The CDR3 runs to 12 residues. V lost 5 bases and J 7 bases, leaving 8 bases between the germline ends. The germline V gene encodes CDR1 LNHDA and CDR2 SQIVND (reference sequence). In DNA, the CDR3 is TGTGCCAGTAGTGCGGAGGTCGGGGAGCTGTTTTTT. Protein product: CASSAEVGELFF.

The DNA for the CDR3 is TGTGCCAGCAGAACGTCGAGTTCACCCCTCCACTTT. Protein product: CASRTSSSPLHF. The chain carries TRBV2 and TRBJ1-6, with D uncertain. In germline, CDR1 is SNHLY, CDR2 FYNNEI. The CDR3 contains 12 residues. The V gene lost 6 bases and the J gene lost 9 bases, with 9 bases spanning the gap.

This clonotype was seen repeatedly, ten times or more. CDR3 protein: CSAKVISDPTDTQYF. The CDR3 DNA follows: TGCAGTGCTAAGGTTATATCGGACCCAACAGATACGCAGTATTTT. The gene calls are TRBV20-1 and TRBJ2-3; D not resolved. CDR3 length: 15 residues. V dropped 4 bases and J dropped 3 bases, with 17 bases sitting between them. Germline V gene lookup returns CDR1 DFQATT and CDR2 SNEGSKA (reference sequence).

This clonotype was recorded many times. V gene TRBV7-2 combines with J gene TRBJ1-2; 10 bases are a match to TRBD1. There are 13 residues in the CDR3. V was pared by 3 bases and J by 8 bases, with 3 bases of the junction left unmatched. The germline V gene has CDR1 SGHTA and CDR2 FQGNSA. CDR3 coding DNA: TGTGCCAGCAGCTTGGGACAGGGGTACGGCTACACCTTC. Its protein is CASSLGQGYGYTF. The complete variable domain, with remaining parts taken from reference TRBV7-2 and TRBJ1-2, reads GAGVSQSPSNKVTEKGKDVELRCDPISGHTALYWYRQSLGQGLEFLIYFQGNSAPDKSGLPSDRFSAERTGGSVSTLTIQRTQQEDSAVYLCASSLGQGYGYTFGSGTRLTVV.

This clonotype was observed once. The chain couples TRBV7-3 to TRBJ1-6; the D gene is possibly TRBD1 (6 bases). The CDR3 extends over 14 amino acids. Trimming took 5 bases from V and 10 from J, leaving 15 bases between them. CDR1 and CDR2 from the germline V gene are SGHTA and FQGTGA. In nucleotides, the CDR3 is TGTGCCAGCAGCGAGCAGGGGATCGGGTCACCCCTCCACTTT. Encoded protein: CASSEQGIGSPLHF.

This clonotype was counted ten times or more. This chain joins TRBV7-8 and TRBJ2-3, with D hard to call. Germline CDR1 is SGHVS and CDR2 is FQNEAQ. The germline V and J ends were trimmed by 8 bases and 3 bases, with 6 bases remaining between them. The CDR3 extends over 11 amino acids. The CDR3, as DNA: TGTGCCAGCCTGGGGACAGATACGCAGTATTTT. This sequence encodes CASLGTDTQYF.

The V gene is TRBV28, the J gene TRBJ1-3, with 8 positions matching TRBD1. The germline CDR1 and CDR2 sequences are MDHEN and SYDVKM. J was trimmed by 1 base and V by 2 bases; bases with no gene match: 4. The CDR3 length is 16 residues. The CDR3 reads CASSLDGQGSGNTIYF. CDR3 nucleotides: TGTGCCAGCAGTTTAGATGGACAGGGTTCTGGAAACACCATATATTTT. Combining the CDR3 with reference TRBV28 and TRBJ1-3 gives the whole variable domain DVKVTQSSRYLVKRTGEKVFLECVQDMDHENMFWYRQDPGLGLRLIYFSYDVKMKEKGDIPEGYSVSREKKERFSLILESASTNQTSMYLCASSLDGQGSGNTIYFGEGSWLTVV.